The 18 T cell receptor beta chains listed next were all sequenced from one sample in a study of cytomegalovirus exposure and HLA in healthy donors. Profiling relied on immunoSEQ multiplex PCR, and the TCRdb table lists in-frame clones only, not all of them. Of roughly 330,000 clones in the sample, about nine tenths are singletons; the top ten hold approximately 1%. Sequenced material: PBMCs. All receptors derive from a woman aged 25 to 39 in good health and CMV-seropositive.

This sequence joins TRBV7-9 and TRBJ2-7; the D is unclear. Germline V gene lookup returns CDR1 SEHNR and CDR2 FQNEAQ (reference sequence). The germline V and J ends were trimmed by 6 bases and 4 bases, with 10 bases remaining between them. The CDR3 totals 12 residues. Written as DNA, the CDR3 is TGTGCCAGCAGTTCAAGTATTTACGAGCAGTACTTC. Translated, it gives CASSSSIYEQYF.

This chain links TRBV11-2 with TRBJ1-2; TRBD1 agrees at 7 bases. Germline CDR1 is SGHAT and CDR2 is FQNNGV. The CDR3 is made up of 16 amino acids. Trimming removed 3 bases from V and 1 base from J; junction bases left unmatched: 8. CDR3 protein: CASSFQGGYLNYGYTF. The CDR3 coding sequence is TGTGCCAGCAGCTTCCAGGGGGGGTATCTTAACTATGGCTACACCTTC. The whole variable domain, filled in from reference TRBV11-2 and TRBJ1-2, reads EAGVAQSPRYKIIEKRQSVAFWCNPISGHATLYWYQQILGQGPKLLIQFQNNGVVDDSQLPKDRFSAERLKGVDSTLKIQPAKLEDSAVYLCASSFQGGYLNYGYTFGSGTRLTVV.

The chain uses TRBV6-5 and TRBJ2-3, with D uncertain. The CDR3 covers 13 residues. Germline V gene data show CDR1 as MNHEY and CDR2 as SVGAGI. V was pared by 0 bases and J by 0 bases, with 1 base between. The CDR3 DNA follows: TGTGCCAGCAGTTACTCAAGCACAGATACGCAGTATTTT. Translating it yields CASSYSSTDTQYF.

This chain joins TRBV27 and TRBJ1-1; tentatively, D is TRBD1 (5 bases). Germline CDR1 reads MNHEY; CDR2 reads SMNVEV (reference sequence). The CDR3 is 13 amino acids. Trimming left V 6 bases short and J 2 bases short, with 10 bases between. CDR3 sequence reads: CASRQTGNTEAFF. CDR3 coding DNA: TGTGCCAGCAGGCAAACAGGAAACACTGAAGCTTTCTTT.

This chain connects TRBV6-5 to TRBJ2-5; the D call may be TRBD1 or TRBD2 (5 bases each). The CDR3 extends over 16 amino acids. V was cut by 2 bases and J by 0 bases, with 13 bases left in between. The V gene's germline CDR1 is MNHEY and CDR2 SVGAGI. The CDR3 nucleotides read TGTGCCAGCAGTTACGGACTCCCGGGGCACCAAGAGACCCAGTACTTC. Protein: CASSYGLPGHQETQYF.

This chain connects TRBV4-2 to TRBJ2-5; tentative D call: TRBD1 (6 bases). Trimming cost V 3 bases and J 4 bases, with 21 bases left between them. Germline V gives CDR1 LGHNA, CDR2 YNFKEQ. The CDR3 has 17 amino acids. The CDR3 bases are TGTGCCAGCAGCCAGCTGGAAACACAGGGAGTTCGAGAGACCCAGTACTTC. As protein: CASSQLETQGVRETQYF.

This clone occurred once. The chain uses TRBV27 and TRBJ2-1, with a tentative D call TRBD2 (6 bases). V lost 7 bases, J lost 5 bases, and 18 bases lay in between. The CDR3 has 15 residues. Germline values: CDR1 MNHEY, CDR2 SMNVEV (reference sequence). The CDR3 coding sequence is TGTGCCAGCAAAACTAGCTCCCTCATAGACAATGAGCAGTTCTTC. Its translation is CASKTSSLIDNEQFF.

The rearrangement links TRBV30 to TRBJ1-2, with 11 bases identical to TRBD1. The germline CDR1 and CDR2 sequences are GTSNPN and SVGIG (reference sequence). V was pared by 3 bases and J by 3 bases, with 3 bases of the junction left unmatched. CDR3 length: 14 amino acids. The CDR3 region is CAWRGTGGDYGYTF. The CDR3 bases are TGTGCCTGGAGGGGGACAGGGGGAGACTATGGCTACACCTTC.

The chain carries TRBV5-8 and TRBJ1-1; D remains unclear. Germline V gene sequence: CDR1 SGHTS, CDR2 YDEGEE. V was pared by 7 bases and J by 12 bases, with 16 bases between. This CDR3 spans 11 amino acids. The CDR3 loop reads CASRELETPFF. In DNA form, the CDR3 reads TGTGCCAGCCGGGAGCTTGAGACTCCTTTCTTT.

This chain joins TRBV5-6 and TRBJ2-7, with no clear D. The CDR3 covers 12 residues. Trimming took off 1 base at V and 7 bases at J, with 9 bases between the two ends. CDR1 and CDR2 (germline): SGHDT, YYEEEE. The CDR3 loop reads CASSLSVGEQYF. CDR3 in DNA: TGTGCCAGCAGCTTGTCGGTAGGGGAGCAGTACTTC.

The chain combines TRBV27 with TRBJ2-2; TRBD1 matches 8 bases. Germline-derived CDR1 and CDR2 are MNHEY and SMNVEV (reference sequence). This CDR3 has 14 amino acids. J lost 4 bases, V lost 6 bases, and 4 bases had no gene match. The CDR3 spells CASRDRAITGELFF. CDR3 nucleotides: TGTGCCAGCAGGGACAGGGCGATCACCGGGGAGCTGTTTTTT.

The chain uses TRBV6-6 and TRBJ1-6, with D unclear. Trimming cost V 2 bases and J 7 bases, with 3 bases left between them. Germline V gene lookup returns CDR1 MNHNY and CDR2 SVGAGI (reference sequence). The CDR3 is made up of 12 amino acids. This chain's CDR3 is CASSYLNSPLHF. In DNA, the CDR3 is TGTGCCAGCAGTTACCTCAATTCACCCCTCCACTTT.

The V gene is TRBV2, the J gene TRBJ2-1; 10 bases are a match to TRBD1. This CDR3 has 14 residues. The ends lost 4 bases at V and 7 bases at J; junction bases unmatched: 4. Germline V gene lookup returns CDR1 SNHLY and CDR2 FYNNEI. In DNA, the CDR3 is TGTGCCAGCAGTGCCGTGGACAGGGGGAATGAGCAGTTCTTC. Residues: CASSAVDRGNEQFF.

The chain links TRBV9 to TRBJ1-2; D is uncertain. CDR3 length: 14 residues. The germline gives CDR1 SGDLS, CDR2 YYNGEE. Trimming shortened V by 1 base and J by 2 bases, and 9 bases separated the two germline ends. The CDR3 sequence: CASSVPGGNYGYTF. For the CDR3, the DNA is TGTGCCAGCAGCGTACCGGGCGGAAACTATGGCTACACCTTC.

The gene calls are TRBV6-5 and TRBJ1-1; 9 nucleotides align to TRBD1. Germline trimming cut 5 bases from V and 2 bases from J; bases unmatched to any gene: 3. CDR1 MNHEY and CDR2 SVGAGI come from the germline V gene. The CDR3 contains 14 residues. CDR3 sequence reads: CASSHRGLNTEAFF. For the CDR3, the DNA is TGTGCCAGCAGTCACAGGGGGCTCAACACTGAAGCTTTCTTT.

The V gene is TRBV27, the J gene TRBJ1-5; 8 nucleotides agree with TRBD1. Trimming cost V 3 bases and J 4 bases; bases outside gene matches: 2. The germline V gene has CDR1 MNHEY and CDR2 SMNVEV (reference sequence). This CDR3 spans 14 amino acids. For the CDR3, the DNA is TGTGCCAGCAGTTTTCGGGACAGGAATCAGCCCCAGCATTTT. Translating gives CASSFRDRNQPQHF.

The genes are TRBV7-2 and TRBJ2-5; 7 bases align to TRBD2. Germline CDR1 SGHTA, CDR2 FQGNSA. V shed 3 bases and J 5 bases; nucleotides not matched to a gene: 6. The CDR3 spans 14 residues. CDR3 nucleotide sequence: TGTGCCAGCAGCTTCGGGGGGAGACTGGAGACCCAGTACTTC. Translated, it gives CASSFGGRLETQYF. Using reference TRBV7-2 and TRBJ2-5 for the parts outside the CDR3, the full variable domain is GAGVSQSPSNKVTEKGKDVELRCDPISGHTALYWYRQSLGQGLEFLIYFQGNSAPDKSGLPSDRFSAERTGGSVSTLTIQRTQQEDSAVYLCASSFGGRLETQYFGPGTRLLVL.

V is TRBV9 and J is TRBJ1-2; possibly TRBD1 for D (6 bases). From germline, CDR1 is SGDLS and CDR2 YYNGEE. V lost 7 bases, J lost 5 bases, and 15 bases lay in between. This CDR3 contains 13 residues. CDR3 residues: CASRQDSSYGYTF. CDR3 nucleotides: TGTGCCAGCCGCCAGGACAGTTCGTATGGCTACACCTTC.